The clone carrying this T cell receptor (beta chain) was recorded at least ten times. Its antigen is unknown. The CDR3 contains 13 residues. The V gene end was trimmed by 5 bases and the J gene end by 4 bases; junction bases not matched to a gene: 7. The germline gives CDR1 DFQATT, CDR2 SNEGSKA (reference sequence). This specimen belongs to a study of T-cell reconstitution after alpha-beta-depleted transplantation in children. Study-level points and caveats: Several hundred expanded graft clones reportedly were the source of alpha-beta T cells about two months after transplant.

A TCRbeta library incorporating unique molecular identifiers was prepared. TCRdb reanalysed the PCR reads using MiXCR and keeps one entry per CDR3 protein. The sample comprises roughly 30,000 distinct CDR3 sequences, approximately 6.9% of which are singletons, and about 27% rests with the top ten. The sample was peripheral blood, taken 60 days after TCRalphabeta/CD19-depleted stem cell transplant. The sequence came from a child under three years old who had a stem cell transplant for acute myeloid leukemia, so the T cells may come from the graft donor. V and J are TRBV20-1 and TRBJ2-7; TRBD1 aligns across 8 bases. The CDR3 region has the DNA TGCAGTGCTCGGGAGACAGGGGTTTACGAGCAGTACTTC. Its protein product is CSARETGVYEQYF.